This passage covers 9 T cell receptor beta chains from one sample sequenced in a study of CD8 T cells in ankylosing spondylitis. TCRdb re-called the 5' RACE reads through MiXCR, storing one row per CDR3 protein. In the table there are roughly 150,000 distinct CDR3 sequences, about 32% of which are singletons. Specimen: synovial fluid, either unsorted or a sorted T cell fraction (not recorded which). The receptors come from a male donor with ankylosing spondylitis.

This clonotype has ten or more counts. V is TRBV29-1 and J is TRBJ1-2, with a possible D match to TRBD1 (6 bases). CDR3 size: 11 residues. V lost 4 bases and J lost 6, with 9 bases in between. Germline V CDR1 and CDR2: SQVTM, ANQGSEA. CDR3 amino acids: CSVGKGDGYTF. DNA of the CDR3: TGCAGCGTTGGGAAGGGGGATGGCTACACCTTC.

This clonotype was observed a few times. The chain links TRBV6-5 to TRBJ2-2, with 7 bases aligning to TRBD1. The germline V gene encodes CDR1 MNHEY and CDR2 SVGAGI. J lost 2 bases, V lost 5 bases, and 5 bases had no gene match. This CDR3 spans 15 amino acids. CDR3 residues: CASSNRQGNTGELFF. The CDR3 DNA reads as TGTGCCAGCAGTAATCGACAGGGAAACACCGGGGAGCTGTTTTTT.

V usage is TRBV2 and J usage is TRBJ2-7; 14 nucleotides align to TRBD2. Germline trimming cut 8 bases from V and 3 bases from J; bases unmatched to any gene: 0. The V gene's germline CDR1 is SNHLY and CDR2 FYNNEI. The CDR3 is 13 residues long. As DNA, the CDR3 is TGTGCCAGCGGACTAGCGGGAGGCTACGAGCAGTACTTC. Protein: CASGLAGGYEQYF.

The V and J genes are TRBV25-1 and TRBJ1-2; unclear D gene. The CDR3 covers 12 residues. Germline V gives CDR1 MGHDK, CDR2 SYGVNS. The germline V and J ends were trimmed by 3 bases and 8 bases, with 10 bases remaining between them. In DNA form, the CDR3 reads TGTGCCAGCAGTGACGTTTGGTGGGGCTACACCTTC. This translates into CASSDVWWGYTF.

This clonotype was found a few times. The chain joins TRBV29-1 to TRBJ2-1, with 7 bases that match TRBD2. The CDR3 is made up of 13 amino acids. Germline-derived CDR1 and CDR2 are SQVTM and ANQGSEA. Unmatched junction bases numbered 7, after V lost 6 bases and J lost 5 bases. The CDR3 loop is CSVVTSVHNEQFF. CDR3 coding DNA: TGCAGCGTGGTCACTAGCGTGCACAATGAGCAGTTCTTC.

V usage is TRBV21-1 and J usage is TRBJ1-1. TRBV21-1 represents a pseudogene. The CDR3 is made up of 11 amino acids. In DNA, the CDR3 is TGTGCCAGCAGCAAAGGGGCTGAAGCTTTCTTT. Translation gives CASSKGAEAFF.

Only a few counts were recorded for this clonotype. The rearrangement links TRBV5-1 to TRBJ2-7, with 7 positions matching TRBD1. The CDR3 sequence is 15 residues long. V was pared by 3 bases and J by 5 bases, with 11 bases of the junction left unmatched. Germline values: CDR1 SGHRS, CDR2 YFSETQ. The DNA for the CDR3 is TGCGCCAGCAGCTGGCGCGACAGGGAAACCCACGAGCAGTACTTC. Translation: CASSWRDRETHEQYF.

A few counts support this clonotype. This chain uses TRBV7-9 with TRBJ2-7; 9 nucleotides line up with TRBD1. The CDR3 totals 14 residues. J gave up 1 base and V 5 bases, and 3 bases lay outside the gene matches. In germline, CDR1 is SEHNR, CDR2 FQNEAQ (reference sequence). CDR3 sequence reads: CASSATGGSYEQYF. CDR3 DNA: TGTGCCAGCAGCGCGACAGGGGGTTCCTACGAGCAGTACTTC. The full variable domain, rest sourced from reference TRBV7-9 and TRBJ2-7, is DTGVSQNPRHKITKRGQNVTFRCDPISEHNRLYWYRQTLGQGPEFLTYFQNEAQLEKSRLLSDRFSAERPKGSFSTLEIQRTEQGDSAMYLCASSATGGSYEQYFGPGTRLTVT.

This chain links TRBV3-1 with TRBJ1-1; no firm D call. Per the germline V gene, CDR1 is LGHDT and CDR2 is YNNKEL (reference sequence). Deletions cut 3 bases from V and 9 bases from J, with 8 bases between. The CDR3 totals 11 residues. In DNA, the CDR3 is TGTGCCAGCAGCCAGGCGCGACAAGCTTTCTTT. It encodes CASSQARQAFF.